This T cell receptor beta chain was found in a study of shared clonotypes between healthy human individuals. In the sorted-subset replicate PCRs, 150 to 250 ng DNA, tens of thousands of T cell genomes, was used. Sequenced by immunoSEQ multiplex PCR; TCRdb stores in-frame clones only, minus some. The table includes about 550,000 clones, around 95% detected once. Overall study findings and caveats: It was observed that roughly 5% of naive CD4 clonotypes were shared across a handful of donors. There were few donors, and this limited the genetic and exposure-history diversity represented. Among donors, the sharing of clonotypes was expected to be influenced by sequencing depth.

In the naive CD8 group, cells lacked CD45RO and were positively selected for CCR7, so terminally differentiated effector memory CD45RA+ cells were left out. About this clone: As yet, its antigen is unknown.

The sequencing sample was made of naive CD8+ T cells sorted from blood. The TCR was taken from a woman aged 30 to 39 in good health.

CDR3 region: CASRLAWGHHEQYF. The CDR3 nucleotides are TGTGCCAGCAGGTTGGCTTGGGGACATCACGAGCAGTACTTC. The chain is built from TRBV27 and TRBJ2-7; the D gene is possibly TRBD1 (6 bases). Germline lookup yields CDR1 MNHEY and CDR2 SMNVEV (reference sequence). V was shortened by 6 bases and J by 5 bases, with 17 bases between the two germline ends. The CDR3 sequence is 14 residues long.